This T cell receptor beta chain was identified in a study of PD-1 blockade in classical Hodgkin lymphoma. Study-wide points: Any patient who commenced nivolumab under 1 year after ASCT was excluded. Why the repertoires differ is still unclear, perhaps disease activity or prior therapy. Lower baseline TCR diversity marked trial partial responders and progressors.

The CDR3 has 12 amino acids. Germline V lookup: CDR1 KGHSH, CDR2 LQKENI. Trimming cost V 5 bases and J 8 bases; bases outside gene matches: 3. Every patient was affected by relapse after autologous stem cell transplantation, while exposure to brentuximab vedotin was not uniform. On this clone itself: Its antigen is unknown.

Assay used: immunoSEQ multiplex PCR; TCRdb lists only in-frame clones, some missing. The table records about 43,000 clones, approximately 70% of them present only once. The chain couples TRBV18 to TRBJ1-1, with TRBD1 matching 9 bases. This TCR derives from a human donor with classical Hodgkin lymphoma. Specimen: peripheral blood mononuclear cells (PBMCs), collected before the second cycle of nivolumab. The CDR3 is CASSEQGAEAFF. Written as DNA, the CDR3 is TGTGCCAGCTCAGAACAGGGGGCCGAAGCTTTCTTT.